This T cell receptor (beta chain) stems from a study of blood T cell repertoires in COVID-19. Study-level background: Material from acute and convalescent COVID-19 was sourced from the United States, Italy and Spain. Sample material is recorded as cDNA or gDNA derived from T cells, B-cell-depleted T cells, or PBMCs.

Source study methods: Reference gene primers were amplified, and this amplification served to estimate nucleated cell counts. TCRdb's table, derived via immunoSEQ multiplex PCR, lists solely in-frame clones and lacks some. V and J calls and clone size are given by that table; D and trimming were obtained from the DNA. This sample has around 95,000 clones, with about nine tenths found just once. V was clipped by 2 bases and J by 3 bases; unmatched bases: 4. The CDR3 runs 16 residues. Germline-derived CDR1 and CDR2 are SGHDT and YYEEEE. The receptor was derived from a man between 45 and 60 years old with acute or convalescent COVID-19. The sample taken for sequencing was peripheral blood. The J gene is TRBJ2-1, the V gene TRBV5-6; 11 nucleotides line up with TRBD2. The CDR3 loop reads CASSFRTSGYYNEQFF. For the CDR3, the DNA is TGTGCCAGCAGCTTTCGGACTAGCGGGTACTACAATGAGCAGTTCTTC. Full variable domain (missing parts from reference TRBV5-6 and TRBJ2-1): DAGVTQSPTHLIKTRGQQVTLRCSPKSGHDTVSWYQQALGQGPQFIFQYYEEEERQRGNFPDRFSGHQFPNYSSELNVNALLLGDSALYLCASSFRTSGYYNEQFFGPGTRLTVL.